The next 4 T cell receptor beta chains were all read from a single sample in a study of cytomegalovirus exposure and HLA in healthy donors. PCR amplification relied on 60 Vbeta primers (plus 13 Jbeta primers). Sequencing used immunoSEQ multiplex PCR; TCRdb keeps in-frame clones, though not all of them. Here the sample spans 100,000 to 120,000 clones, 80% to 85% being singletons. The sequenced sample consisted of PBMCs. All receptors come from a woman in her sixties or seventies in good health and CMV-seropositive.

This chain links TRBV5-4 with TRBJ2-3; the match to TRBD1 covers 9 bases. V lost 4 bases to trimming and J lost 3 bases; unmatched junction nucleotides: 6. Germline V gene data show CDR1 as SGHNT and CDR2 as YYREEE (reference sequence). This CDR3 has 15 amino acids. The CDR3 DNA reads TGTGCCAGCAGCCTTGGGACAGGGTTAACAGATACGCAGTATTTT. It encodes CASSLGTGLTDTQYF.

The CDR3 here is CASSIGRGPNQPQHF. The CDR3 DNA is TGTGCCAGTAGTATAGGCCGGGGTCCCAATCAGCCCCAGCATTTT. This chain links TRBV19 with TRBJ1-5; D ambiguous. The CDR3 runs to 15 residues. Per germline, CDR1 LNHDA and CDR2 SQIVND (reference sequence). Deletions cut 1 base from V and 3 bases from J, with 10 bases between.

This clone was counted a few times. The genes are TRBV19 and TRBJ1-1, with 7 bases lining up with TRBD1. Germline V lookup: CDR1 LNHDA, CDR2 SQIVND (reference sequence). The CDR3 has 15 amino acids. V shed 0 bases, J shed 7 bases, and the junction held 8 bases outside the gene matches. The DNA of the CDR3 is TGTGCCAGTAGTATAGACCCCTACAGGGGAGGTGAAGCTTTCTTT. Its translation: CASSIDPYRGGEAFF.

The CDR3 spells CASTSTGGGRPQHF. The CDR3 coding sequence is TGTGCCAGCACCTCAACCGGGGGGGGTCGGCCCCAGCATTTT. The chain carries TRBV28 and TRBJ1-5, with D perhaps TRBD1 (5 bases). CDR1 and CDR2 from the germline V gene are MDHEN and SYDVKM. This CDR3 has 14 residues. The germline V and J ends were trimmed by 7 bases and 9 bases, with 19 bases remaining between them.